Following are 6 T cell receptor beta chains from one sample sequenced in a study of T cell responses to AZD1222 COVID-19 vaccine. Sequenced by immunoSEQ multiplex PCR; TCRdb stores in-frame clones only, minus some. The table has about 82,000 clones, around 87% seen once. The input for sequencing was peripheral blood, taken 28 days after the second AZD1222 dose. All receptors come from an adult who received the AZD1222 COVID-19 vaccine.

The chain couples TRBV11-2 to TRBJ1-6, with 7 bases fitting TRBD1. The ends lost 1 base at V and 7 bases at J; junction bases unmatched: 7. The germline CDR1 and CDR2 sequences are SGHAT and FQNNGV. The CDR3 has 16 amino acids. The chain's CDR3 is CASSLGREGANSPLHF. Written as DNA, the CDR3 is TGTGCCAGCAGCTTAGGGAGAGAGGGGGCGAATTCACCCCTCCACTTT.

This clone was recorded at least ten times. The V gene is TRBV9, the J gene TRBJ2-7; 9 positions agree with TRBD1. This CDR3 contains 14 residues. Germline CDR1 reads SGDLS; CDR2 reads YYNGEE. The J segment lost 6 bases and the V segment lost 3 bases, leaving 7 bases of the junction unmatched. In DNA, the CDR3 is TGTGCCAGCAGCGCCTGGACAGGGGATAGCGAGCAGTACTTC. Its translation: CASSAWTGDSEQYF.

CDR3 region: CASSDPLRGQKPYGYTF. The CDR3 coding sequence is TGCGCCAGCAGTGACCCCCTTAGGGGGCAGAAACCCTATGGCTACACCTTC. V usage is TRBV5-1 and J usage is TRBJ1-2; the match to TRBD1 covers 7 bases. CDR3 length: 17 residues. J was trimmed by 4 bases and V by 5 bases; bases with no gene match: 17. Germline CDR1 and CDR2: SGHRS and YFSETQ.

The rearrangement joins TRBV7-2 to TRBJ2-7; the D gene could be TRBD1 or TRBD2 (6 bases each). V lost 3 bases to trimming and J lost 3 bases, with 15 bases between them. The CDR3 consists of 15 residues. Germline values: CDR1 SGHTA, CDR2 FQGNSA. CDR3 amino acids: CASSFPGGGNYEQYF. The CDR3 region has the DNA TGTGCCAGCAGCTTCCCCGGGGGCGGGAACTACGAGCAGTACTTC. The full variable domain, in which reference TRBV7-2 and TRBJ2-7 provide the parts outside the CDR3, is GAGVSQSPSNKVTEKGKDVELRCDPISGHTALYWYRQSLGQGLEFLIYFQGNSAPDKSGLPSDRFSAERTGGSVSTLTIQRTQQEDSAVYLCASSFPGGGNYEQYFGPGTRLTVT.

The genes are TRBV7-3 and TRBJ1-1; tentatively, D is TRBD1 (5 bases). Looked up from germline, CDR1 is SGHTA and CDR2 is FQGTGA. This CDR3 contains 15 residues. Trimming took 2 bases from V and 2 from J, leaving 12 bases between them. CDR3 nucleotides: TGTGCCAGCAGCTTAGGTTCAGGGTTCAACACTGAAGCTTTCTTT. Its protein product is CASSLGSGFNTEAFF.

This chain connects TRBV3-1 (or the pseudogene TRBV3-2) to TRBJ1-1, with D maybe TRBD1 (6 bases). The germline CDR1 and CDR2 sequences are LGHDT and YNNKEL (reference sequence). The ends were cut back, 3 bases at V and 1 base at J, with 15 bases in the middle. CDR3 length: 16 residues. This CDR3 reads CASSQAGAGTNTEAFF. As DNA, the CDR3 is TGTGCCAGCAGCCAGGCGGGGGCAGGGACGAACACTGAAGCTTTCTTT.